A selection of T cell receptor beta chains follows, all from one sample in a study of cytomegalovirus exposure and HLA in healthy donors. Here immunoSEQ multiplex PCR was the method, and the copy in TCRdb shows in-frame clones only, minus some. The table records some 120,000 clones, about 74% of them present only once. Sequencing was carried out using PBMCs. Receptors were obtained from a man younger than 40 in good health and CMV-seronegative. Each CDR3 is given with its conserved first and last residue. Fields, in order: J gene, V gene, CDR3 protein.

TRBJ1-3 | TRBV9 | CASSAENSGNTIYF
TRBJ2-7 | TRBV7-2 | CASSPRGGGSYEQYF
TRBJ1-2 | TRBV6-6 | CASSSTQGAYGYTF
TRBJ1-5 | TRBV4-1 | CASSQGYTQPQHF
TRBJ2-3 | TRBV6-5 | CASSTQRERTDTQYF
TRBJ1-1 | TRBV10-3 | CAISESAGRNTEAFF
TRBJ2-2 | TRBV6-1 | CASSEGTGDTGELFF
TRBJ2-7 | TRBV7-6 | CASSVEGGARYGEQYF
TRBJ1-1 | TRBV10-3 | CAISENAAEAFF
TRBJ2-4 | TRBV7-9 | CASSLAGTSGTRTKNIQYF
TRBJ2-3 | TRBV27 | CASSLLLAGGAPDTQYF
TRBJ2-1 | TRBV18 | CASSSRLAGGNEQFF
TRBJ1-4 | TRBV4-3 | CASSQYDRRANEKLFF
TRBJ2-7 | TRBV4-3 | CASSQDLSRAGVGEQYF
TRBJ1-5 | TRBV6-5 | CASTTGSNQPQHF
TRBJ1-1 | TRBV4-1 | CASSPRLLPDEAFF
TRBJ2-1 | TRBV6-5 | CASSSPTGLYEQFF
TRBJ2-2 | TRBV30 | CAWTRGGPGTSGDTGELFF
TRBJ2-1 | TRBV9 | CASSVTAGVGYNEQFF
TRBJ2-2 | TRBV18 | CASTRLGTNTGELFF
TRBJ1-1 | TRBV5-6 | CASSPDMNTEAFF